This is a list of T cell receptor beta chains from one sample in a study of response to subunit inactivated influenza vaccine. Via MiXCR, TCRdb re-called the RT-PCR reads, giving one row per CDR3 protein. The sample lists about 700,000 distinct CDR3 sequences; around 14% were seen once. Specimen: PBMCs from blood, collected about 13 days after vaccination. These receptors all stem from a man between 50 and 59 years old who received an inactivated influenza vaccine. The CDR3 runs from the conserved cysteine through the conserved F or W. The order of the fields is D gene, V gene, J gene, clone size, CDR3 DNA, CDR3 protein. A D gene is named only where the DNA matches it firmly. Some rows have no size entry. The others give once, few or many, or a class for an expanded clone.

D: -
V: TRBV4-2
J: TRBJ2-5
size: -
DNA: TGTGCCAGCAGCCAAGAACCTTTGGGAGGAGGGGTCCAAGAGACCCAGTACTTC
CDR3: CASSQEPLGGGVQETQYF

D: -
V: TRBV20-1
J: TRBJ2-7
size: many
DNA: TGCAGTGCCACTCAAGGACAGCTTTCCTACGAGCAGTACTTC
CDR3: CSATQGQLSYEQYF

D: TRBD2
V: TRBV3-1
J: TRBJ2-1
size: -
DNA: TGTGCCAGCAGCCAAGTCGCGGGAGGGCCTATAAGGAATGAGCAGTTCTTC
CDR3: CASSQVAGGPIRNEQFF

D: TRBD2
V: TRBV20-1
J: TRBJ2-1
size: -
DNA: TGCAGTGCTACTCGTCTAGCGGGAGAGGGTAGTGAGCAGTTCTTC
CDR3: CSATRLAGEGSEQFF

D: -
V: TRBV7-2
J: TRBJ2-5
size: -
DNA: TGTGCCACAGGGGAGACCCAGTACTTC
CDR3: CATGETQYF

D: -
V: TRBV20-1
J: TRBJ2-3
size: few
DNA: TGCAGTGCTAGTGTCTGGGCGACGCTGAAAGATACGCAGTATTTT
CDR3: CSASVWATLKDTQYF

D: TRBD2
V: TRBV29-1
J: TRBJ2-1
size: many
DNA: TGCAGCGTTGAAGATCGGCTAGCGGGACACAATGAGCAGTTCTTC
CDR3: CSVEDRLAGHNEQFF

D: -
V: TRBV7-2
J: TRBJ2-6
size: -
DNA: TGTGCCAGCAGCTTAGCAGCGTTGGCAGGACTCCTCTCTGGGGCCAACGTCCTGACTTTC
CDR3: CASSLAALAGLLSGANVLTF

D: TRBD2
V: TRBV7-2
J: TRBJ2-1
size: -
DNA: TGTGCCAGCAGCTTTTCCGGGACTAGCGGGAAGTATGAGCAGTTCTTC
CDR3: CASSFSGTSGKYEQFF

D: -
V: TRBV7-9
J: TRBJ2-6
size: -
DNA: TGTGCCAGCAAGGGATCGGCCTCTGGGGCCAACGTCCTGACTTTC
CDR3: CASKGSASGANVLTF

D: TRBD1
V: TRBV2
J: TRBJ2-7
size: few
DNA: TGTGCCAGCAGGAAGGACAGGTACGAGCAGTACTTC
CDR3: CASRKDRYEQYF

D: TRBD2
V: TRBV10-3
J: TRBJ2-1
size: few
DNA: TGTGCCATCAGTGAGAGGGCTAGCGGGCGAGAGCAGTTCTTC
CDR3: CAISERASGREQFF

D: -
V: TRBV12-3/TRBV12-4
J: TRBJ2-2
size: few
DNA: TGTGCGACGGTAGGGGGAACCAACACCGGGGAGCTGTTTTTT
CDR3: CATVGGTNTGELFF

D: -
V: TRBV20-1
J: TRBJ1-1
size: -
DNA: TGCAGTGCTAAGTTTTACACTGAAGCTTTCTTT
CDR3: CSAKFYTEAFF

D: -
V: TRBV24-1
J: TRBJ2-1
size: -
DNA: TGTGCCACCAGTGATTCCGCAGGATCCAATGAGCAGTTCTTC
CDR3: CATSDSAGSNEQFF

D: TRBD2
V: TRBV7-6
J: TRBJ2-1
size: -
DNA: TGTGCCAGCAGCCCCCAGTCTCGCGGGGGATACAATGAGCAGTTCTTC
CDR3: CASSPQSRGGYNEQFF

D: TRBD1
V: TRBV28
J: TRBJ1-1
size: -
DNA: TGTGCCAGCAGTCAGCCGTCCGGACAGGCATATAACACTGAAGCTTTCTTT
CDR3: CASSQPSGQAYNTEAFF

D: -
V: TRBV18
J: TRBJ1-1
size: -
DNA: TGTGCCAGCTCACCTATCTCGTCAGCGAACACTGAAGCTTTCTTT
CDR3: CASSPISSANTEAFF

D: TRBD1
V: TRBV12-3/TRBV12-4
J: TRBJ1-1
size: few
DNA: TGTGCCAGCAGCCTACAGGGGGCGCATACTGAAGCTTTCTTT
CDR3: CASSLQGAHTEAFF

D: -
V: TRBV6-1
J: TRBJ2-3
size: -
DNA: TGTGCCAGCAGTGAAGTCGCCGGAGGGCTGGGCACAGATACGCAGTATTTT
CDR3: CASSEVAGGLGTDTQYF

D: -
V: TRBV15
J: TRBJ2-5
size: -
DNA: TGTGCCACCAGCAGATTACAGGGTAGCCAAGAGACCCAGTACTTC
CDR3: CATSRLQGSQETQYF

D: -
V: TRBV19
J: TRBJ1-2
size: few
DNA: TGTGCCAGTAGTATCCTTCCTTCGGGACATCTCTATGGCTACACCTTC
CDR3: CASSILPSGHLYGYTF

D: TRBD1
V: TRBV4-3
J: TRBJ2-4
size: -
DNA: TGCGCCAGCAGCCAAGATCCCGCAACAGGGGGCTTGGCCAAAAACATTCAGTACTTC
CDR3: CASSQDPATGGLAKNIQYF

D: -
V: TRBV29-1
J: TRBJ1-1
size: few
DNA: TGCAGCGTAAGAGGGCCACGTCGAAACACTGAAGCTTTCTTT
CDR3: CSVRGPRRNTEAFF

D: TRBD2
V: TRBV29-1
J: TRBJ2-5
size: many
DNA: TGCAGCGTTGAAGGGCTAGCGGAAACCCAGTACTTC
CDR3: CSVEGLAETQYF

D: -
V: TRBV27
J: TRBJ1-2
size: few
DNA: TGTGCCAGCAGTTTTATAGCCCAGAAGGACTATGGCTACACCTTC
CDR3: CASSFIAQKDYGYTF

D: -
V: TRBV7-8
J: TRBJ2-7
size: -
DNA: TGTGCCAGCAGCTCTAGAGGGTTTAGCTCCTACGAGCAGTACTTC
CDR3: CASSSRGFSSYEQYF

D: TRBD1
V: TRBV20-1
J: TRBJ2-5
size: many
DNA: TGCAGTGCACGGGACAGGGACCCCTCGGAGACCCAGTACTTC
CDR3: CSARDRDPSETQYF

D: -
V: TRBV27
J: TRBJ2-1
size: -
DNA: TGTGCCAGCAGAAGACCCACAGGGAGCTCCTACAATGAGCAGTTCTTC
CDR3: CASRRPTGSSYNEQFF

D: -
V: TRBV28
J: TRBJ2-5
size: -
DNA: TGTGCCAGCAGTTCTCGGTGGGGGGGGGCGCAGGAGACCCAGTACTTC
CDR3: CASSSRWGGAQETQYF

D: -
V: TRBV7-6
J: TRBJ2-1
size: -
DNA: TGTGCCAGCGCCCAAGGGGCCTATGAGCAGTTCTTC
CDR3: CASAQGAYEQFF

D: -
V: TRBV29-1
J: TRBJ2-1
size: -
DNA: TGCAGCGTTGAGCCCCTCGATGAGCAGTTCTTC
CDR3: CSVEPLDEQFF

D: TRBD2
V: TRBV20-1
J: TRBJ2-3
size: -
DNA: TGCAGTACTATCAGACTAGCGGGAGGGCCAATAGATACGCAGTATTTT
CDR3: CSTIRLAGGPIDTQYF

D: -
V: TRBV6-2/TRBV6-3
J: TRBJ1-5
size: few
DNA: TGTGCCAGCAGCCGCGGGACCCTTAATCAGCCCCAGCATTTT
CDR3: CASSRGTLNQPQHF

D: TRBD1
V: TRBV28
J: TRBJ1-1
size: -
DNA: TGTGCCAGCAGACGATGGACAGGGGGTAGGACTGAAGCTTTCTTT
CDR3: CASRRWTGGRTEAFF

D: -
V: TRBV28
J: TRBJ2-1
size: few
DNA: TGTGCCAGCAGCAAGGGGGGGGGCTCCTACAATGAGCAGTTCTTC
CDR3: CASSKGGGSYNEQFF

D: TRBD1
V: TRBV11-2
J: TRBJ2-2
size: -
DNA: TGTGCCAGCAGCTCAGCCCGTATGAGGGGGCGCGCCGGGGAGCTGTTTTTT
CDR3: CASSSARMRGRAGELFF

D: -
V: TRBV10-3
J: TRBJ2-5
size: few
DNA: TGTGCCATCAGTGAGTCGAAGGCTAGCCAAGAGACCCAGTACTTC
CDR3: CAISESKASQETQYF